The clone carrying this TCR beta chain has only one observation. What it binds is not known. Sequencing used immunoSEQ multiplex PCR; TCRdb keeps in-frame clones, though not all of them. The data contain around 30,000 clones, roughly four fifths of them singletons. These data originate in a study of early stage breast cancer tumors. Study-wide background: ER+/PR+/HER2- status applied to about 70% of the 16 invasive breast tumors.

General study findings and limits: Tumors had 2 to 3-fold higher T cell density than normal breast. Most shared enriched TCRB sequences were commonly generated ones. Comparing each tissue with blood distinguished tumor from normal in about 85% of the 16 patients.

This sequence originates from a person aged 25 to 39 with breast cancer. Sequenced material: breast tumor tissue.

The CDR3 spells CASSVPGQGIDEQFF. The CDR3 DNA reads as TGTGCCAGCAGCGTACCGGGACAGGGGATCGATGAGCAGTTCTTC. The chain is built from TRBV9 and TRBJ2-1, with TRBD1 matching over 10 bases. This CDR3 region has 15 residues. Germline CDR1 SGDLS, CDR2 YYNGEE. V lost 1 base, J lost 8 bases, and 6 bases stayed unmatched.